This T cell receptor beta chain was profiled in a study of T-cell reconstitution after alpha-beta-depleted transplantation in children. Preparing the TCRbeta library involved the use of unique molecular identifiers. TCRdb redid the calling of the PCR reads with MiXCR, one entry per CDR3 protein. The top ten hold less than 7% of the sample, which has around 190,000 distinct CDR3 sequences, approximately 7% seen once. Germline lookup yields CDR1 DFQATT and CDR2 SNEGSKA (reference sequence). V was pared by 5 bases and J by 6 bases, with 8 bases of the junction left unmatched. This CDR3 contains 14 residues. This clonotype was detected ten times or more.

Sample: PBMCs, taken before TCRalphabeta/CD19-depleted stem cell transplant. This sequence joins TRBV20-1 and TRBJ1-2; 11 bases are shared with TRBD1. This clonotype was obtained from a boy younger than 10 with acute lymphoblastic leukemia, due to receive a stem cell transplant. This chain's CDR3 is CSAARGQGVDGYTF. CDR3 DNA: TGCAGTGCTGCCCGGGGACAGGGGGTTGATGGCTACACCTTC.